Following are 16 T cell receptor beta chains from one sample sequenced in a study of T cell responses to AZD1222 COVID-19 vaccine. The data were produced by immunoSEQ multiplex PCR, yet TCRdb's version contains in-frame clones alone and is incomplete. Of 100,000 to 120,000 clones in the sample, 65% to 85% were seen once. Sample: peripheral blood, taken on day 0 of AZD1222 vaccination. The receptor source for this set is an adult in good health.

This clone was observed a handful of times. The chain is built from TRBV7-9 and TRBJ2-3; 9 bases are shared with TRBD2. The CDR3 contains 16 residues. Germline CDR1 SEHNR, CDR2 FQNEAQ (reference sequence). V dropped 7 bases and J dropped 5; count of bases not matched to a gene: 13. The chain's CDR3 is CASTRTSAKIKDTQYF. CDR3 in DNA: TGTGCCAGCACCCGGACTAGCGCTAAGATTAAAGATACGCAGTATTTT.

This chain connects TRBV6-4 to TRBJ2-3; 12 bases match TRBD1. Germline V gene sequence: CDR1 MRHNA, CDR2 SNTAGT. The CDR3 loop spans 15 amino acids. V gave up 6 bases and J gave up 4 bases; unmatched junction bases: 5. This chain's CDR3 is CASSEGTGGADTQYF. In nucleotides, the CDR3 is TGTGCCAGCAGCGAGGGGACAGGGGGCGCAGATACGCAGTATTTT.

The CDR3: CASSDGRFGTDTQYF. For the CDR3, the DNA is TGCGCCAGCAGTGACGGCAGGTTCGGCACAGATACGCAGTATTTT. This chain uses TRBV10-2 with TRBJ2-3; D gene ambiguous. From germline, CDR1 is WSHSY and CDR2 SAAADI. V was trimmed by 3 bases and J by 1 base, leaving 11 bases between them. This CDR3 spans 15 amino acids.

A single count supports this clone. J is TRBJ2-7 and V is TRBV6-6, with no clear D. The V end was cut by 3 bases, the J end by 1 base, with 4 bases between. The germline CDR1 and CDR2 sequences are MNHNY and SVGAGI (reference sequence). The CDR3 has 12 residues. CDR3 in amino acids: CASSYSSYEQYF. The CDR3 DNA reads as TGTGCCAGCAGTTATAGTTCCTACGAGCAGTACTTC.

This clone was counted a single time. The V and J genes are TRBV18 and TRBJ1-1; 10 nucleotides agree with TRBD1. This CDR3 spans 13 amino acids. The germline gives CDR1 KGHSH, CDR2 LQKENI. Trimming removed 3 bases from V and 5 bases from J; junction bases left unmatched: 0. CDR3 DNA: TGTGCCAGCTCACCGGGACAGGGGACTGAAGCTTTCTTT. The encoded protein is CASSPGQGTEAFF. Supplemented by reference TRBV18 and TRBJ1-1, the full variable domain reads NAGVMQNPRHLVRRRGQEARLRCSPMKGHSHVYWYRQLPEEGLKFMVYLQKENIIDESGMPKERFSAEFPKEGPSILRIQQVVRGDSAAYFCASSPGQGTEAFFGQGTRLTVV.

The V call is TRBV6-5, the J call TRBJ2-5; TRBD1 might be the D (5 bases). The CDR3 has 13 residues. Trimming stripped 6 bases from V and 1 base from J, with 9 bases between. The germline V gene encodes CDR1 MNHEY and CDR2 SVGAGI. The CDR3 loop reads CASRLTVQETQYF. The CDR3 nucleotides are TGTGCCAGCAGGCTGACAGTCCAAGAGACCCAGTACTTC.

The gene calls are TRBV19 and TRBJ2-6, with D maybe TRBD2 (7 bases). CDR3 length: 15 amino acids. V lost 4 bases and J 3 bases, leaving 10 bases between the germline ends. Germline CDR1 LNHDA, CDR2 SQIVND (reference sequence). CDR3 bases: TGTGCCAGTAGTAGGGGGGGCCTTGGGGCCAACGTCCTGACTTTC. This sequence encodes CASSRGGLGANVLTF.

The chain links TRBV3-1 (or the pseudogene TRBV3-2) to TRBJ2-1, with D possibly called TRBD1 or TRBD2 (5 bases each). The CDR3 extends over 16 amino acids. The V end was cut by 5 bases, the J end by 0 bases, with 14 bases between. Germline V gene lookup returns CDR1 LGHDT and CDR2 YNNKEL (reference sequence). The CDR3 DNA follows: TGTGCCAGCAGCAACCGGGGCTCAAGCTCCTACAATGAGCAGTTCTTC. It specifies CASSNRGSSSYNEQFF.

As regards this clone: The identical CDR3 is also encoded by other nucleotide sequences in the sample. The V call is TRBV2, the J call TRBJ1-2, with TRBD1 matching over 8 bases. CDR3 size: 14 residues. CDR1 is SNHLY and CDR2 is FYNNEI in the germline V gene. The ends lost 5 bases at V and 4 bases at J; junction bases unmatched: 6. CDR3 region: CASSSTGGGYGYTF. In DNA, the CDR3 is TGTGCCAGCAGTTCTACAGGGGGGGGCTATGGCTACACCTTC.

V is TRBV19 and J is TRBJ1-1; 9 bases align to TRBD1. J was trimmed by 10 bases and V by 5 bases; bases with no gene match: 8. The CDR3 spans 13 residues. CDR1 LNHDA and CDR2 SQIVND come from the germline V gene (reference sequence). The CDR3 DNA reads as TGTGCCAGTAGTTTCCCGGGACAGGGCATAGCTTTCTTT. This encodes CASSFPGQGIAFF.

This chain links TRBV11-2 with TRBJ2-3, with 7 bases that match TRBD1. Germline V lookup: CDR1 SGHAT, CDR2 FQNNGV. V was pared by 7 bases and J by 0 bases, with 10 bases of the junction left unmatched. The CDR3 extends over 16 amino acids. The CDR3 DNA is TGTGCCAGCACCAAGACAGGGAACCCGAGCACAGATACGCAGTATTTT. It yields the protein CASTKTGNPSTDTQYF.

This chain connects TRBV27 to TRBJ2-7, with 10 positions matching TRBD1. Germline values: CDR1 MNHEY, CDR2 SMNVEV (reference sequence). The junction had 9 bases not matched to a gene; V was cut back by 5 bases and J by 2 bases. This CDR3 has 16 residues. In nucleotides, the CDR3 is TGTGCCAGCAGTATACCCCGGGACAGGGGCCCCTACGAGCAGTACTTC. This encodes CASSIPRDRGPYEQYF.

The V call is TRBV6-1, the J call TRBJ1-1; D gene unclear. V lost 3 bases and J lost 4, with 12 bases in between. Germline V gives CDR1 MNHNS, CDR2 SASEGT. CDR3 length: 14 amino acids. Here the CDR3 DNA reads TGTGCCAGCAGTGAGGTGGGCGCGGGCACTGAAGCTTTCTTT. This translates into CASSEVGAGTEAFF.

This rearrangement joins TRBV5-6 to TRBJ1-1; D perhaps matches TRBD1 (5 bases). The CDR3 has 15 amino acids. The germline V gene has CDR1 SGHDT and CDR2 YYEEEE. V lost 0 bases, J lost 8 bases, and 17 bases lay in between. The chain's CDR3 is CASSLGQKINREAFF. CDR3 DNA: TGTGCCAGCAGCTTGGGACAGAAAATAAACCGGGAAGCTTTCTTT.

V usage is TRBV27 and J usage is TRBJ2-7; the match to TRBD2 covers 9 bases. Germline loops: CDR1 MNHEY, CDR2 SMNVEV (reference sequence). The V segment lost 4 bases and the J segment 2 bases; nucleotides outside the gene matches: 6. CDR3 length: 15 residues. The CDR3 DNA is TGTGCCAGCAGTTCCATAGCGGGAGCTGCCTACGAGCAGTACTTC. Its protein product is CASSSIAGAAYEQYF.

The chain couples TRBV5-4 to TRBJ2-2; D perhaps matches TRBD1 (5 bases). The CDR3 loop spans 15 amino acids. V was pared by 2 bases and J by 7 bases, with 15 bases between. Per the germline V gene, CDR1 is SGHNT and CDR2 is YYREEE (reference sequence). CDR3 region: CASSFDSHLGGELFF. CDR3 nucleotides: TGTGCCAGCAGCTTTGACAGTCACCTGGGCGGGGAGCTGTTTTTT.